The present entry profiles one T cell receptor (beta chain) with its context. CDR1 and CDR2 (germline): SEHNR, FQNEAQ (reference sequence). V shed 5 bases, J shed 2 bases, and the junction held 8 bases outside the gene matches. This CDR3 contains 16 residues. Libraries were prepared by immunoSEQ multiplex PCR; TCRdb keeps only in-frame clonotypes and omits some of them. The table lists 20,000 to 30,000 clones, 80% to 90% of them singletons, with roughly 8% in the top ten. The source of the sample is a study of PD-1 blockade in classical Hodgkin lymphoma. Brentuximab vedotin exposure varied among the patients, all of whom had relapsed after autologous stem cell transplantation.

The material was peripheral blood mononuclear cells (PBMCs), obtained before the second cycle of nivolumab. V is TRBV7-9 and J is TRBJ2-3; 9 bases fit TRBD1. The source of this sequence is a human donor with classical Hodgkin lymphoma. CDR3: CASSPDRGSATDTQYF. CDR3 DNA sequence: TGTGCCAGCAGCCCGGACAGGGGATCCGCCACAGATACGCAGTATTTT. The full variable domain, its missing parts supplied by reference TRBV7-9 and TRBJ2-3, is DTGVSQNPRHKITKRGQNVTFRCDPISEHNRLYWYRQTLGQGPEFLTYFQNEAQLEKSRLLSDRFSAERPKGSFSTLEIQRTEQGDSAMYLCASSPDRGSATDTQYFGPGTRLTVL.